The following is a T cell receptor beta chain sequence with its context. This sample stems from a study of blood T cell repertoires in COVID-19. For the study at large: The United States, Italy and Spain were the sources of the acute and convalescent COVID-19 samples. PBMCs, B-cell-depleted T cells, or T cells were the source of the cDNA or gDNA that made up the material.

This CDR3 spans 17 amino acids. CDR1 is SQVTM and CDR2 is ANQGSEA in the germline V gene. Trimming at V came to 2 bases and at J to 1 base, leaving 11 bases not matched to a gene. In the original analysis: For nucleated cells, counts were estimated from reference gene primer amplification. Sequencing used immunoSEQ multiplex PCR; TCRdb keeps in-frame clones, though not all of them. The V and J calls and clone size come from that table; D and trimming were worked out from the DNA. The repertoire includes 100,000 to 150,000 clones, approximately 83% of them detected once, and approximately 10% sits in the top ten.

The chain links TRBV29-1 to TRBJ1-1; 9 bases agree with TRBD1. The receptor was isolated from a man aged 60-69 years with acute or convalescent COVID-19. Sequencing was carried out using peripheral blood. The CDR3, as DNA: TGCAGCGTTGAACCCCTATTTACAGGGGGCCCGAACACTGAAGCTTTCTTT. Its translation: CSVEPLFTGGPNTEAFF.